The source of this T cell receptor (beta chain) is a study of cytomegalovirus exposure and HLA in healthy donors. General study findings and limits: For most TCR sequences rarity was the rule, although some public TCRs occurred in many donors. Within the approximately 130 validation repertoires, first-cohort TCR clusters tended to co-occur, according to a later analysis. Specific recognition of CMV antigens was confirmed in vitro for a few chains (all CMV-associated).

This clone was detected a few times. Its antigen remains unidentified. Germline V gene data show CDR1 as MDHEN and CDR2 as SYDVKM. The V and J ends lost 6 bases and 6 bases respectively, with 14 bases between them. The CDR3 spans 13 residues. Repertoires were generated with immunoSEQ multiplex PCR, while TCRdb's copy carries only in-frame clones and drops some. Among 150,000 to 200,000 clones listed, roughly 82% were seen once. This chain connects TRBV28 to TRBJ1-1; D is uncertain. Material for sequencing was PBMCs. This clonotype originated in a man younger than 35 in good health and CMV-seropositive. CDR3 sequence reads: CASRDRRSAEAFF. The CDR3 DNA follows: TGTGCCAGCAGAGACCGCAGAAGCGCTGAAGCTTTCTTT.